These T cell receptor beta chains were read from a single sample in a study of T cell therapy after organ transplantation. The protocol was immunoSEQ multiplex PCR, while the TCRdb copy is restricted to in-frame clones and leaves out a portion. This table holds 40,000 to 60,000 clones, roughly 93% found once. Their cognate antigens are unknown. Source: CD8+ T cells from blood, taken before autologous CMV-specific T cell therapy. The receptors stem from a human patient who had received a solid organ transplant and had CMV disease. Both conserved end residues are part of each CDR3. A D gene is named only where the DNA matches it firmly.

>TRBJ2-7|TRBV5-6|-
TGTGCCAGCAGCCCTGGACTCGGAGACTCCTACGAGCAGTACTTC
CASSPGLGDSYEQYF
>TRBJ1-1|TRBV27|TRBD1
TGTGCCAGCAGTATCCGGGGACAGGGTAAGCTCGCTGAAGCTTTCTTT
CASSIRGQGKLAEAFF
>TRBJ2-1|TRBV7-8|TRBD1
TGTGCCAGCAGCTTGGAAAGGACAGGGGGTTACAATGAGCAGTTCTTC
CASSLERTGGYNEQFF
>TRBJ2-7|TRBV10-3|-
TGTGCCATCAGTGAGTCCCCCCCTAGCTGGAGCTCCTACGAGCAGTACTTC
CAISESPPSWSSYEQYF
>TRBJ1-6|TRBV7-2|-
TGTGCCAGCAGCTTAGATAATGAGGATAATTCACCCCTCCACTTT
CASSLDNEDNSPLHF
>TRBJ1-1|TRBV9|-
TGTGCCAGCAGCGTATCCTTCCAGTCAGGGCCGAACACTGAAGCTTTCTTT
CASSVSFQSGPNTEAFF
>TRBJ1-1|TRBV4-1|-
TGCGCCAGCAGCATTTCGGGGGGCACTGAAGCTTTCTTT
CASSISGGTEAFF
>TRBJ2-1|TRBV7-6|TRBD2
TGTGCCAGCAGCTTGACCACTAGCGGGGGCCACAATGAGCAGTTCTTC
CASSLTTSGGHNEQFF
>TRBJ2-1|TRBV9|-
TGTGCCAGCAGCGTAGGGGCAGGGAAGTACAATGAGCAGTTCTTC
CASSVGAGKYNEQFF
>TRBJ1-6|TRBV30|-
TGTGCCTGGAGTGTGGGCAGCAGGGGCGGTTCACCCCTCCACTTT
CAWSVGSRGGSPLHF
>TRBJ2-7|TRBV6-5|-
TGTGCCAGCAGTTACTCGACGGGAACCTACGAGCAGTACTTC
CASSYSTGTYEQYF
>TRBJ2-2|TRBV19|-
TGTGCCAGTAGTATCCTTCGGGGGGAGCTGTTTTTT
CASSILRGELFF
>TRBJ1-6|TRBV6-5|-
TGTGCCAGCAGCCTCGTTGGGGCCTCACCCCTCCACTTT
CASSLVGASPLHF
>TRBJ2-7|TRBV2|TRBD1
TGTGCCAGCAGTGGTAATACAGGGGACCACTACGAGCAGTACTTC
CASSGNTGDHYEQYF
>TRBJ2-7|TRBV7-8|-
TGTGCCAGCAGCTTAGTTCGCAAGTCCTACGAGCAGTACTTC
CASSLVRKSYEQYF
>TRBJ2-7|TRBV7-9|-
TGTGCCAGCAGCACCGGGGACTACGAGCAGTACTTC
CASSTGDYEQYF
>TRBJ2-7|TRBV5-8|TRBD1
TGTGCCAGCAGCGAGAGGACAGGGTTTCAGCAGTACTTC
CASSERTGFQQYF
>TRBJ2-3|TRBV11-2|TRBD2
TGTGCCAGCAGCCCCCCCCCTAGCGGCTCTTTCGGTACGCAGTATTTT
CASSPPPSGSFGTQYF
>TRBJ2-7|TRBV7-6|-
TGTGCCAGCAGCCCACGAGGGGGAGGTACAAGGTTCGAGCAGTACTTC
CASSPRGGGTRFEQYF
>TRBJ2-2|TRBV29-1|-
TGCAGCGTTGAGGCAGGGAACACCGGGGAGCTGTTTTTT
CSVEAGNTGELFF
>TRBJ2-7|TRBV11-2|TRBD2
TGTGCCAGCAGCCCCCTGGCAGGGAGATGGCGGGAGGGCCTGTACGAGCAGTACTTC
CASSPLAGRWREGLYEQYF
>TRBJ2-3|TRBV9|-
TGTGCCAGCAGCGTAGACGCGGCAGATACGCAGTATTTT
CASSVDAADTQYF
>TRBJ1-1|TRBV5-1|-
TGCGCCAGCAGCTTGAATGAAGGGGGGCCCACTGAAGCTTTCTTT
CASSLNEGGPTEAFF
>TRBJ2-3|TRBV10-2|-
TGCGCCAGCAGTGCCGTTGTATTCGACCATACGCAGTATTTT
CASSAVVFDHTQYF
>TRBJ1-3|TRBV4-1|-
TGCGCCAGCAGCCGGACGCGTGACGTACGGAGCACTGGAAACACCATATATTTT
CASSRTRDVRSTGNTIYF
>TRBJ2-3|TRBV18|TRBD2
TGTGCCAGCTCACCGAATCGCGGGAGGACCGAGATGACCGTCACAGATACGCAGTATTTT
CASSPNRGRTEMTVTDTQYF